Only one count was recorded for the clone carrying this T cell receptor beta chain. These data come from a study of cytotoxic CD8 clonotypes in ibrutinib-treated CLL. The data were produced by immunoSEQ multiplex PCR, yet TCRdb's version contains in-frame clones alone and is incomplete. The sample contains a few hundred thousand clones, just under 80% of which appear only once. CDR3 length: 14 amino acids. Germline CDR1 MDHEN, CDR2 SYDVKM. Trimming took off 4 bases at V and 2 bases at J, with 11 bases between the two ends. This chain links TRBV28 with TRBJ1-2, with D perhaps matching TRBD1 (6 bases). Sequences were derived from PBMCs, sampled before ibrutinib treatment. This clonotype was obtained from a human donor with chronic lymphocytic leukemia. DNA of the CDR3: TGTGCCAGCAGTTCCCTACAGGGCAACTATGGCTACACCTTC. Protein product: CASSSLQGNYGYTF.